The 7 T cell receptor beta chains given below trace back to one sample, sequenced in a study of long-term antiretroviral therapy in people with HIV. A v3.0 immunoSEQ assay was performed at survey level. Repertoires were generated with immunoSEQ multiplex PCR, while TCRdb's copy carries only in-frame clones and drops some. Of 48,000 or so clones listed, 80% to 90% are singletons. This specimen consisted of unsorted PBMCs, obtained 0.8 years after starting antiretroviral therapy. The receptor set was obtained from a woman under 30 with HIV.

The V and J genes are TRBV5-4 and TRBJ2-1, with 9 bases identical to TRBD1. With 3 bases clipped from V and 9 bases from J, the junction kept 4 bases outside the gene matches. CDR1 is SGHNT, CDR2 YYREEE, per germline (reference sequence). The CDR3 covers 13 residues. The CDR3 nucleotides are TGTGCCAGCAGCTATACAGGGGGCGGTGAGCAGTTCTTC. Encoded protein: CASSYTGGGEQFF.

V usage is TRBV5-4 and J usage is TRBJ2-1; D unresolved. Trimming removed 0 bases at V and 6 bases at J, with 13 bases between. This CDR3 is 15 amino acids long. Germline CDR1 SGHNT, CDR2 YYREEE (reference sequence). CDR3 sequence (DNA): TGTGCCAGCAGCTTGGGAGACTCATTAGGCAATGAGCAGTTCTTC. Translating it yields CASSLGDSLGNEQFF. The entire variable domain, with the rest obtained from reference TRBV5-4 and TRBJ2-1, is as follows: ETGVTQSPTHLIKTRGQQVTLRCSSQSGHNTVSWYQQALGQGPQFIFQYYREEENGRGNFPPRFSGLQFPNYSSELNVNALELDDSALYLCASSLGDSLGNEQFFGPGTRLTVL.

This clone was recorded a few times. V gene TRBV29-1 combines with J gene TRBJ2-7; 10 positions agree with TRBD1. CDR1 SQVTM and CDR2 ANQGSEA come from the germline V gene. The J segment lost 4 bases and the V segment lost 1 base, leaving 7 bases of the junction unmatched. CDR3 length: 15 amino acids. CDR3 sequence (DNA): TGCAGCGTTGAAGCAGCGGACAGGGGGTTGTACGAGCAGTACTTC. Protein product: CSVEAADRGLYEQYF.

This sequence joins TRBV27 and TRBJ2-1; D call uncertain. Trimming left V 3 bases short and J 5 bases short, with 5 bases between. Germline V CDR1 and CDR2: MNHEY, SMNVEV (reference sequence). The CDR3 spans 12 residues. CDR3 DNA sequence: TGTGCCAGCAGTTTTCCCGACAATGAGCAGTTCTTC. Translating gives CASSFPDNEQFF.

V gene TRBV9 combines with J gene TRBJ2-6; D remains unclear. This CDR3 is built from 16 residues. CDR1 is SGDLS, CDR2 YYNGEE, per germline. V lost 4 bases to trimming and J lost 0 bases, with 11 bases between them. The CDR3 reads CASSISVLSGANVLTF. CDR3 nucleotide sequence: TGTGCCAGCAGCATTTCTGTCCTCTCTGGGGCCAACGTCCTGACTTTC. The full variable domain, with the rest looked up from reference TRBV9 and TRBJ2-6, is DSGVTQTPKHLITATGQRVTLRCSPRSGDLSVYWYQQSLDQGLQFLIQYYNGEERAKGNILERFSAQQFPDLHSELNLSSLELGDSALYFCASSISVLSGANVLTFGAGSRLTVL.

The chain couples TRBV6-6 to TRBJ2-7; D unclear. V shed 0 bases and J shed 3 bases, with 6 bases lying between them. Germline V CDR1 and CDR2: MNHNY, SVGAGI (reference sequence). The length of the CDR3 is 13 residues. The CDR3 DNA sequence: TGTGCCAGCAGTTACTCTTTCCACTACGAGCAGTACTTC. Translating gives CASSYSFHYEQYF.

This clone was detected only once. This chain links TRBV27 with TRBJ1-2; 8 nucleotides align to TRBD1. V trimming: 3 bases; J trimming: 8 bases; junction bases outside the gene matches: 8. This CDR3 has 14 residues. Germline CDR1 and CDR2: MNHEY and SMNVEV (reference sequence). CDR3: CASSFARTGYGYTF. Here the CDR3 DNA reads TGTGCCAGCAGTTTCGCCAGGACAGGGTACGGCTACACCTTC.